This T cell receptor (beta chain) was sequenced in a study of blood T cells in healthy people across ages. Alongside a J-beta primer mix, a sample-barcoded 5' primer served in a second PCR lasting about 6 to 11 cycles. TCRdb re-derived calls from the 5' RACE reads in MiXCR, one entry per CDR3 protein. The sample has about 780,000 distinct CDR3 sequences; 55% to 65% are singletons. This CDR3 has 14 amino acids. Collection of around 10 milliliters of peripheral blood was performed for each donor. The chain has TRBV21-1 and TRBJ1-4. TRBV21-1 is a pseudogene segment. Sequenced input: blood. The receptor was derived from a man aged 25 to 40 in good health. CDR3: CASSKGGFNEKLFF. As DNA, the CDR3 is TGTGCCAGCAGCAAAGGGGGTTTTAATGAAAAACTGTTTTTT.